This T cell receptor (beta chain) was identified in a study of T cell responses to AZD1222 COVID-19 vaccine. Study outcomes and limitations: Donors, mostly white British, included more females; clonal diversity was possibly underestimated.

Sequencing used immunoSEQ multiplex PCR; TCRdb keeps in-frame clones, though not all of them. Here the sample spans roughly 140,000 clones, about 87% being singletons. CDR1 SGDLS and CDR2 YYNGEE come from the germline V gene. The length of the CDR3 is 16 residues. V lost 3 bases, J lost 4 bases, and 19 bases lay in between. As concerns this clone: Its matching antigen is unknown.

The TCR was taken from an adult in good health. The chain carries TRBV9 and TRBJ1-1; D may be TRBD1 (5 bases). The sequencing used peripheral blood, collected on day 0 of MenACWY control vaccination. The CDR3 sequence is CASSASLGGEGTEAFF. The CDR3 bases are TGTGCCAGCAGCGCCTCCCTTGGGGGGGAGGGCACTGAAGCTTTCTTT. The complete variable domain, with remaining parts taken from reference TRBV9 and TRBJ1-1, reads DSGVTQTPKHLITATGQRVTLRCSPRSGDLSVYWYQQSLDQGLQFLIQYYNGEERAKGNILERFSAQQFPDLHSELNLSSLELGDSALYFCASSASLGGEGTEAFFGQGTRLTVV.